The clone carrying this T cell receptor beta chain came up a few times. Its specificity is unknown. These data come from a study of CD8 T cells in ankylosing spondylitis. TCRdb redid the calling of the 5' RACE reads with MiXCR, one entry per CDR3 protein. The sample yields some 400,000 distinct CDR3 sequences, around 20% seen once. Findings and limits, study-wide: Apparently characteristic of ankylosing spondylitis blood was a TCR beta motif (about 8 highly homologous variants).

Germline values: CDR1 MDHEN, CDR2 SYDVKM. The length of the CDR3 is 14 residues. The sequencing input was blood, either unsorted or a sorted T cell fraction (not recorded which). The genes are TRBV28 and TRBJ2-1; a possible D gene is TRBD2 (5 bases). This clonotype originated in a male donor with ankylosing spondylitis. In DNA form, the CDR3 reads TGTGCTAAACCGAAGGCCGGGAACTACAATGAGCAGTTCTTC. Its protein product is CAKPKAGNYNEQFF.